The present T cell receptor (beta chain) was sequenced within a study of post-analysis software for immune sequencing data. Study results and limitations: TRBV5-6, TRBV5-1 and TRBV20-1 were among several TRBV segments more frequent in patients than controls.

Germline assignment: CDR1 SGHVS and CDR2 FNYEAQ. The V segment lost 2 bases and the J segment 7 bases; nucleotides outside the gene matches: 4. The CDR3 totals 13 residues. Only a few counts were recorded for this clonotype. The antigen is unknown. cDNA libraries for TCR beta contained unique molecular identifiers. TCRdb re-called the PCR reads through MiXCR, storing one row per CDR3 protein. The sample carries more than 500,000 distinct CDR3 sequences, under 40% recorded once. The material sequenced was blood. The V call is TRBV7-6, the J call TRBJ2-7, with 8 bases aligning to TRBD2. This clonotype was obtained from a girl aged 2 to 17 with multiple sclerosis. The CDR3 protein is CASSLSRGGEQYF. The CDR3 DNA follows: TGTGCCAGCAGCTTAAGTCGGGGGGGTGAGCAGTACTTC. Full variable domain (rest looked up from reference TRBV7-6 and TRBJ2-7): GAGVSQSPRYKVTKRGQDVALRCDPISGHVSLYWYRQALGQGPEFLTYFNYEAQQDKSGLPNDRFSAERPEGSISTLTIQRTEQRDSAMYRCASSLSRGGEQYFGPGTRLTVT.